Sequencing of this T cell receptor beta chain was carried out in a study of shared clonotypes between healthy human individuals. Study outcomes and limitations: In the sorted subsets, rarefaction showed sequencing was incomplete despite large depth. Relative to their counterparts shared across all four donors, non-shared clonotypes exhibited diminished generation probabilities. Several donors showed sharing of about 4.7% of naive CD4 clonotypes.

Libraries were prepared by immunoSEQ multiplex PCR; TCRdb keeps only in-frame clonotypes and omits some of them. This table holds 1.6 million or so clones, roughly 96% found once. The CD4+ fraction was divided into a CD45RA+ naive subset and a CD45RA-negative memory subset. Deletions cut 5 bases from V and 7 bases from J, with 17 bases between. The CDR3 spans 15 residues. Germline CDR1 reads MNHEY; CDR2 reads SVGAGI. In this sample, this clone turned up once. Its antigen is still unknown. The sequenced sample was naive CD4+ T cells sorted from blood. Subset here: CD45RA+ positively selected. V and J are TRBV6-5 and TRBJ1-4; D remains unclear. The receptor was derived from a man aged 30 to 45 in good health. CDR3 residues: CASSPDRRAAEKLFF. CDR3 in DNA: TGTGCCAGCAGTCCCGATCGTCGCGCGGCTGAAAAACTGTTTTTT.